This TCR beta chain is from a study of cytomegalovirus exposure and HLA in healthy donors. A word on this clone: Its specificity is unknown.

The study ran its PCR with 60 Vbeta and 13 Jbeta primers. Libraries were prepared by immunoSEQ multiplex PCR; TCRdb keeps only in-frame clonotypes and omits some of them. The table records approximately 59,000 clones, 55% to 75% of them present only once. Germline V gives CDR1 SGHVS, CDR2 FQNEAQ. The CDR3 sequence is 14 residues long. Trimming left V 5 bases short and J 11 bases short, with 18 bases between. Study-level results: A later analysis linked a missense variant in DCLRE1C to the trimming of TCR beta V and J genes. Common viral pathogens seemed to be connected with several of the most significant clusters, according to a later analysis. Compared with the roughly 700-donor mean, an Asian-associated ancestry cluster reportedly had fewer N-insertions, according to a later analysis.

Material: PBMCs. The sequence derives from a middle-aged man in good health and CMV-seropositive. This chain connects TRBV7-8 to TRBJ1-4; D gene unclear. CDR3 in amino acids: CASSPGENLVKLFF. The CDR3 bases are TGTGCCAGCAGCCCCGGGGAAAATCTGGTGAAACTGTTTTTT.